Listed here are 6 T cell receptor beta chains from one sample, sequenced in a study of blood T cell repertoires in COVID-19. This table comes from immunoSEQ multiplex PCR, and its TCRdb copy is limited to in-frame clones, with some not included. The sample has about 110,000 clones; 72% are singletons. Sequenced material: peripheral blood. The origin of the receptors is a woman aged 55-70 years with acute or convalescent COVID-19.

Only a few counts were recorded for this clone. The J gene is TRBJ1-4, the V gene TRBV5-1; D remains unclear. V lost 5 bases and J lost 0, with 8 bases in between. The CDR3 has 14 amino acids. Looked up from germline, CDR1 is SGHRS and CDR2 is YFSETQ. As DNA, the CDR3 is TGCGCCAGCAGGCCTCGAGCAACTAATGAAAAACTGTTTTTT. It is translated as CASRPRATNEKLFF.

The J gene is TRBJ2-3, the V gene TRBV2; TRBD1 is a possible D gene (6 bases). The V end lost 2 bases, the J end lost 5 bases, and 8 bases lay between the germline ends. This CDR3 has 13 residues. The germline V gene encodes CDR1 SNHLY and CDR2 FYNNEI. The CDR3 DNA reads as TGTGCCAGCAGTGAACAGGGGATAGATACGCAGTATTTT. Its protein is CASSEQGIDTQYF. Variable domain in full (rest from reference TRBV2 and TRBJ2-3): EPEVTQTPSHQVTQMGQEVILRCVPISNHLYFYWYRQILGQKVEFLVSFYNNEISEKSEIFDDQFSVERPDGSNFTLKIRSTKLEDSAMYFCASSEQGIDTQYFGPGTRLTVL.

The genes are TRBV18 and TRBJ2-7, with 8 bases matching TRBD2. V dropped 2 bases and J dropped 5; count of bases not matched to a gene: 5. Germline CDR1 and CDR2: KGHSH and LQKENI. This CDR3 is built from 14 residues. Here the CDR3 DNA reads TGTGCCAGCTCACCATCGGGGGGGCCTGACGAGCAGTACTTC. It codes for CASSPSGGPDEQYF.

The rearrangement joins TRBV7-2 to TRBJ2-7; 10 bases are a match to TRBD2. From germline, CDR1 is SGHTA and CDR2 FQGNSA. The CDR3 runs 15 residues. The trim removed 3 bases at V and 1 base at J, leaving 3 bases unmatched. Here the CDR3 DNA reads TGTGCCAGCAGCTTCCGTAGCGGGGGGTCCTACGAGCAGTACTTC. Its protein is CASSFRSGGSYEQYF.

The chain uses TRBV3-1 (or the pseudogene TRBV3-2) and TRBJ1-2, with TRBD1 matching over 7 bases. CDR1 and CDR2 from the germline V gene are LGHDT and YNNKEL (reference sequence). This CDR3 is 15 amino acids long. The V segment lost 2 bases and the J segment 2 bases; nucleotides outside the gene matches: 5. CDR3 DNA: TGTGCCAGCAGCCAAAGGGACAGAGGCAACTATGGCTACACCTTC. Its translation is CASSQRDRGNYGYTF.

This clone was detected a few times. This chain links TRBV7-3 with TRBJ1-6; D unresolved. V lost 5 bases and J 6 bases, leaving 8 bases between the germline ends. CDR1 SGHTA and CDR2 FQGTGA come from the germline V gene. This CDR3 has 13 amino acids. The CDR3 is CASSIASNSPLHF. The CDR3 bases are TGTGCCAGCAGCATAGCGTCTAATTCACCCCTCCACTTT.